The TCR beta chain described here comes from a study of blood T cells in healthy people across ages. Broader study findings: No conclusive comparison of naive versus antigen-experienced cells was possible with unsorted PBMCs. Observed TCR beta diversity per million T cells went down as age went up. This fall followed a roughly linear course with age. Naive CD4+ cells and diversity were both higher in long-lived donors than in aged donors.

Primed by a sample-barcoded 5' primer and a J-beta primer mix, a second PCR proceeded for about 6 to 11 cycles. TCRdb processed the 5' RACE reads anew with MiXCR; each CDR3 protein has one entry. The sample contains about 600,000 distinct CDR3 sequences, under 55% of which appear only once. The CDR3 runs to 15 residues. The germline V and J ends were trimmed by 5 bases and 1 base, with 9 bases remaining between them. Germline V gene sequence: CDR1 SEHNR, CDR2 FQNEAQ (reference sequence). Note on this clonotype: Its antigen is currently unknown.

The source material was blood. The chain joins TRBV7-9 to TRBJ2-6, with D uncertain. This clonotype was sampled from an elderly man in good health. CDR3 DNA sequence: TGTGCCAGCAGCCAGTGGGATTCTGGGGCCAACGTCCTGACTTTC. It translates to CASSQWDSGANVLTF. The whole variable domain, remainder taken from reference TRBV7-9 and TRBJ2-6, is DTGVSQNPRHKITKRGQNVTFRCDPISEHNRLYWYRQTLGQGPEFLTYFQNEAQLEKSRLLSDRFSAERPKGSFSTLEIQRTEQGDSAMYLCASSQWDSGANVLTFGAGSRLTVL.